The 16 T cell receptor beta chains below were found in one sample sequenced in a study of blood T cells in healthy people across ages. The second PCR ran roughly 7 to 12 cycles with a sample-barcoded 5' primer and J-beta primers. TCRdb reprocessed the 5' RACE reads with MiXCR, giving one entry per CDR3 protein. The sample lists 550,000 to 650,000 distinct CDR3 sequences, roughly 31% occurring once. The material sequenced was blood. The receptor source for this set is a woman of 80 years or more in good health.

At least ten counts were recorded for this clonotype. J is TRBJ2-7 and V is TRBV20-1; TRBD1 is a possible D gene (6 bases). Germline V gene sequence: CDR1 DFQATT, CDR2 SNEGSKA (reference sequence). Trimming took 5 bases from V and 9 from J, leaving 17 bases between them. The CDR3 is made up of 12 amino acids. DNA for the CDR3: TGCAGTGCTCCAGATGCAGGGGCGGGGCAGTACTTC. As protein: CSAPDAGAGQYF.

The chain joins TRBV11-2 to TRBJ1-1, with D maybe TRBD1 (5 bases). Trimming removed 0 bases at V and 10 bases at J, with 18 bases between. The CDR3 extends over 15 amino acids. CDR1 is SGHAT and CDR2 is FQNNGV in the germline V gene. As DNA, the CDR3 is TGTGCCAGCAGCTTAGATGATAGGGTGGGCCAGGGAGCTTTCTTT. Translated: CASSLDDRVGQGAFF.

This clonotype has a count of ten or more. CDR3 bases: TGTGCCAGCAGCTTAGCACCGGGGCAGTCGGGGGCCAACGTCCTGACTTTC. It codes for CASSLAPGQSGANVLTF. This chain connects TRBV7-2 to TRBJ2-6; D could derive from TRBD1 or TRBD2 (5 bases each). The CDR3 extends over 17 amino acids. V lost 0 bases, J lost 4 bases, and 13 bases lay in between. The germline gives CDR1 SGHTA, CDR2 FQGNSA.

This rearrangement joins TRBV6-1 to TRBJ1-5; D uncertain. CDR3 length: 12 residues. CDR1 MNHNS and CDR2 SASEGT come from the germline V gene. Trimming removed 3 bases at V and 9 bases at J, with 9 bases between. This CDR3 reads CASSDATWPQHF. CDR3 sequence (DNA): TGTGCCAGCAGTGACGCGACTTGGCCCCAGCATTTT.

The chain has TRBV5-1 and TRBJ1-2; D uncertain. V lost 0 bases to trimming and J lost 11 bases, with 11 bases between them. The CDR3 spans 12 residues. Germline assignment: CDR1 SGHRS and CDR2 YFSETQ. The CDR3, as DNA: TGCGCCAGCAGCTTGGCCGGTCGGGAGTACACCTTC. This codes for CASSLAGREYTF.

This clonotype has at least ten counts. In DNA, the CDR3 is TGTGCCAGCAGCCAAGAGGGCGGACCCCTCCACTTT. It translates to CASSQEGGPLHF. The chain links TRBV3-1 to TRBJ1-6, with D uncertain. Germline-derived CDR1 and CDR2 are LGHDT and YNNKEL (reference sequence). CDR3 size: 12 residues. V lost 0 bases and J 12 bases, leaving 6 bases between the germline ends. The full variable domain, completed using reference TRBV3-1 and TRBJ1-6, is DTAVSQTPKYLVTQMGNDKSIKCEQNLGHDTMYWYKQDSKKFLKIMFSYNNKELIINETVPNRFSPKSPDKAHLNLHINSLELGDSAVYFCASSQEGGPLHFGNGTRLTVT.

This chain joins TRBV5-5 and TRBJ2-7; 9 bases agree with TRBD1. The V gene end was trimmed by 4 bases and the J gene end by 2 bases; junction bases not matched to a gene: 7. The CDR3 loop spans 15 amino acids. The V gene's germline CDR1 is SGHKS and CDR2 YYEKEE (reference sequence). Written as DNA, the CDR3 is TGTGCCAGCAGCCCACGGTGGGACAGGGCCTACGAGCAGTACTTC. Translation: CASSPRWDRAYEQYF.

This clonotype was picked up many times. CDR3 DNA: TGTGCCAGCAGCTTCCGGGGGCCTCAAGCAGATACGCAGTATTTT. Protein sequence: CASSFRGPQADTQYF. The V gene is TRBV7-2, the J gene TRBJ2-3, with D perhaps TRBD1 or TRBD2 (6 bases each). Germline-derived CDR1 and CDR2 are SGHTA and FQGNSA. The CDR3 spans 15 residues. V was cut by 3 bases and J by 4 bases, with 14 bases left in between.

V and J are TRBV20-1 and TRBJ1-2, with D tentatively TRBD1 (6 bases). V was trimmed by 0 bases and J by 2 bases, leaving 13 bases between them. CDR1 and CDR2 from the germline V gene are DFQATT and SNEGSKA (reference sequence). There are 15 residues in the CDR3. The CDR3 loop reads CSARDHEGVNYGYTF. The CDR3 DNA sequence: TGCAGTGCTAGAGATCACGAGGGGGTAAACTATGGCTACACCTTC.

This rearrangement joins TRBV20-1 to TRBJ2-1, with D unclear. The CDR3 runs to 14 residues. V lost 2 bases and J 3 bases, leaving 11 bases between the germline ends. The germline gives CDR1 DFQATT, CDR2 SNEGSKA (reference sequence). CDR3 in amino acids: CSARMDPVYNEQFF. The CDR3 DNA follows: TGCAGTGCTAGAATGGACCCCGTCTACAATGAGCAGTTCTTC.

V and J are TRBV11-2 and TRBJ2-2; perhaps TRBD2 as D (5 bases). V lost 2 bases to trimming and J lost 7 bases, with 8 bases between them. Germline V gene sequence: CDR1 SGHAT, CDR2 FQNNGV. The CDR3 consists of 13 residues. The CDR3 loop is CASSLSAVGELFF. CDR3 DNA: TGTGCCAGCAGCTTATCAGCGGTCGGGGAGCTGTTTTTT.

With respect to this clonotype: Germline and junction disagree at one end, which may indicate a read error. The V call is TRBV20-1, the J call TRBJ2-1; 8 bases match TRBD1. Judging by the DNA end, TRBJ2-7 fits better; the J call may be wrong. The germline V gene has CDR1 DFQATT and CDR2 SNEGSKA (reference sequence). The CDR3 totals 14 residues. The CDR3 DNA follows: TGCAGGGCTAGACAGGGCGTGGACAGGGAAGTGCAGTACTTC. Its protein product is CRARQGVDREVQYF.

The rearrangement uses TRBV27 and TRBJ2-7; TRBD1 matches 7 bases. The DNA end is more similar to TRBJ2-4, so the J call may be wrong. The CDR3 length is 14 residues. Germline-derived CDR1 and CDR2 are MNHEY and SMNVEV (reference sequence). As DNA, the CDR3 is TGTGCCAGCGGTCGTACAGGGGCTGATTACATTCAGTACTTC. This encodes CASGRTGADYIQYF.

The chain joins TRBV6-6 to TRBJ1-2, with D unresolved. The germline V gene encodes CDR1 MNHNY and CDR2 SVGAGI (reference sequence). The CDR3 runs to 14 residues. V was shortened by 6 bases and J by 2 bases, with 13 bases between the two germline ends. CDR3 sequence reads: CASSLDGYNYGYTF. For the CDR3, the DNA is TGTGCCAGCAGCCTGGACGGGTACAACTATGGCTACACCTTC.

The table lists this clonotype with many counts. V usage is TRBV5-1 and J usage is TRBJ2-1, with D perhaps matching TRBD1 or TRBD2 (5 bases each). V dropped 0 bases and J dropped 7 bases, with 17 bases sitting between them. The CDR3 spans 16 residues. CDR1 and CDR2 (germline): SGHRS, YFSETQ. The CDR3 DNA follows: TGCGCCAGCAGCTTGGCCGGTCGGGGCAGGGCGAATGAGCAGTTCTTC. Protein sequence: CASSLAGRGRANEQFF.

This clonotype has ten or more counts. The chain uses TRBV4-3 and TRBJ1-1, with D perhaps TRBD1 (5 bases). CDR1 and CDR2 (germline): LGHNA, YSLEER. Trimming stripped 2 bases from V and 4 bases from J, with 14 bases between. The CDR3 has 15 residues. DNA for the CDR3: TGCGCCAGCAGCCAATATTGGGGACGGATCACTGAAGCTTTCTTT. It codes for CASSQYWGRITEAFF.